This T cell receptor beta chain was identified in a study of long-term antiretroviral therapy in people with HIV. Study outcomes and limitations: The study found narrower CDR3 length ranges in HIV repertoires than in controls. Viral resistance, ART adherence and therapy changes all lacked available data.

Per donor, at least one pre-ART and at least two post-ART PBMC samples were obtained. In this sample, this clone turned up a few times. No antigen is known for it. This CDR3 region has 16 residues. V was pared by 6 bases and J by 3 bases, with 12 bases of the junction left unmatched. Germline V gene data show CDR1 as SNHLY and CDR2 as FYNNEI. With survey level as its setting, the immunoSEQ assay was v3.0. Using immunoSEQ multiplex PCR, the repertoire was profiled, and TCRdb retains in-frame clones only, with some absent. The data show about 25,000 clones, around four fifths seen once. V gene TRBV2 combines with J gene TRBJ2-7; 9 bases match TRBD1. The input for sequencing was unsorted PBMCs, taken 3 years after starting antiretroviral therapy. This sequence originates from a man aged 18 to 29 with HIV. The CDR3 nucleotides read TGTGCCAGCAGGTCCGGGACAGGGACCTTATTCTACGAGCAGTACTTC. It specifies CASRSGTGTLFYEQYF.